A selection of T cell receptor beta chains follows, all from one sample in a study of response to subunit inactivated influenza vaccine. In TCRdb, the RT-PCR reads were re-called with MiXCR into one record per CDR3 protein. This sample has about 780,000 distinct CDR3 sequences, with 15% to 20% found just once. This sample comprised PBMCs from blood, obtained around 5 days after vaccination. Every receptor here comes from a man aged 45-60 years who received an inactivated influenza vaccine. CDR3s leave out the opening cysteine and the closing phenylalanine or tryptophan.

v_call	cdr3_aa
TRBV12-3/TRBV12-4	ASSPVGQGRQPQH
TRBV4-2	ASSQEVGTGATDTQY
TRBV4-3	ASSQRAGGAYEQY
TRBV5-1	ASSLRQGSVYEQY
TRBV2	ASLTGEGTEAF
TRBV5-1	ASSLVDLGFRRESYNEQF
TRBV20-1	SARSTGLEQY
TRBV11-2	ASSLVAGGMNEQF
TRBV12-3/TRBV12-4	ASSGQDYEQY
TRBV6-2/TRBV6-3	ASSPNTEGNQPQH
TRBV7-9	ASSSRTGRDTEAF
TRBV7-2	ASSRPRDSVSNTQY
TRBV27	ASRRRTSGRDTDAKNIQY
TRBV29-1	SARPLNTEAF
TRBV10-3	AISGGREEQPQH
TRBV18	ASSPGVGSASYEQY
TRBV7-8	ASSLALGRSLGEQY
TRBV7-9	ASSFRGSQTQY
TRBV12-3/TRBV12-4	ASSHRGGAGELF
TRBV7-2	ASSRQWGDTEAF
TRBV7-9	ASSFPPRTDTQY
TRBV10-3	ASRTSGGLNEQF
TRBV20-1	SAPTGQRETQY
TRBV12-3/TRBV12-4	ASSVGLLADQETQY
TRBV11-2	ASSLVGRAPGNTIY
TRBV7-6	ASSPRGTYNEQF
TRBV6-1	ASSHRDRTEAF
TRBV5-1	ASSRDRGYTDTQY
TRBV10-3	AIREQGAYEQY
TRBV4-2	ASSPLGQGATYEQY
TRBV7-9	ASSLDAVQTQY
TRBV7-2	ASSLAGQPNYGYT
TRBV2	ASSEAIANYGYT
TRBV9	ASSPPLAYNEQF
TRBV7-6	ASSSQGIYSYT
TRBV20-1	SATGGAVDYGYT
TRBV27	ASSLVGGTTYNEQF
TRBV12-3/TRBV12-4	ASTLSWGPNQPQH
TRBV7-2	ASDSGRFYGYT
TRBV6-5	ASRQNYEQY
TRBV20-1	SARLAGSSYEQY
TRBV28	ASVWAGGTGELF
TRBV15	ATSVIGADSGNTIY
TRBV5-1	ASSDTSGSDEQF
TRBV28	ASSFAGGVNEQF
TRBV15	ATSGGGRGYNEQF
TRBV4-2	ASSQGRGGVRTDTQY
TRBV7-2	ASSSRGAGVREQY
TRBV28	ASSLWGLPGQDNSPLH
TRBV9	ASSVSGTSGYNEQF
TRBV13	ASSLGGGVDGRNEQF
TRBV5-1	ASSSKLRTGELF
TRBV28	ASIGTLYNEQF
TRBV6-2/TRBV6-3	ASSPDRYQPQH
TRBV6-1	ASSPGWGARETQY
TRBV6-5	ASSYSTSGVGEQF
TRBV4-1	ASSRTTGQPQH
TRBV12-5	ASRRDEWVTDTQY
TRBV6-1	ASRLKGAGNTEAF
TRBV5-5	ASSFLGTGRFGELF